Listed below are T cell receptor beta chains from one sample, sequenced in a study of cytomegalovirus exposure and HLA in healthy donors. The data were produced by immunoSEQ multiplex PCR, yet TCRdb's version contains in-frame clones alone and is incomplete. The table includes approximately 290,000 clones, 75% to 85% detected once. Sequencing was done on a sample of PBMCs. The receptor source for this set is a girl aged 2 to 9 in good health and CMV-seronegative. The CDR3 runs from the conserved cysteine through the conserved F or W. D genes are given only for firm matches. Clone size appears in some rows only: once, few, many, or a class for an expanded clone.

once	TRBV19	TRBD1	TRBJ2-1	CASSLPRTGASNEQFF	TGTGCCAGTAGCCTACCCCGGACAGGGGCGAGCAATGAGCAGTTCTTC
NA	TRBV29-1	NA	TRBJ1-2	CSVEEAGYEGYTF	TGCAGCGTTGAAGAAGCAGGGTATGAGGGCTACACCTTC
NA	TRBV7-7	NA	TRBJ2-7	CASSLEYGGAYEQYF	TGTGCCAGCAGCTTAGAGTACGGAGGGGCCTACGAGCAGTACTTC
NA	TRBV19	TRBD1	TRBJ2-6	CASSAYRGLFPSGANVLTF	TGTGCCAGTAGTGCCTACAGGGGGCTGTTCCCCTCTGGGGCCAACGTCCTGACTTTC
few	TRBV30	NA	TRBJ1-6	CAWSVEYNSPLHF	TGTGCCTGGAGTGTAGAGTATAATTCACCCCTCCACTTT
few	TRBV2	TRBD1	TRBJ2-5	CASTGTGDGTQYF	TGTGCCAGCACCGGGACAGGGGACGGGACCCAGTACTTC
NA	TRBV12-5	NA	TRBJ2-7	CASGPPERGGSFPYEQYF	TGTGCTAGTGGTCCCCCGGAGAGGGGGGGCTCATTCCCCTACGAGCAGTACTTC
once	TRBV2	TRBD1	TRBJ2-7	CASSSGTENYEQYF	TGTGCCAGCAGCTCCGGGACAGAAAACTACGAGCAGTACTTC
once	TRBV27	TRBD1	TRBJ2-1	CASTPLQGKSYNEQFF	TGTGCCAGCACCCCTTTACAGGGGAAATCCTACAATGAGCAGTTCTTC
once	TRBV27	TRBD2	TRBJ2-7	CASSNLSGRLNEQYF	TGTGCCAGCAGTAACCTAAGCGGGAGGTTAAACGAGCAGTACTTC
NA	TRBV19	TRBD1	TRBJ2-2	CASSSASGTGETGELFF	TGTGCCAGTAGTTCAGCGTCGGGGACAGGGGAGACCGGGGAGCTGTTTTTT
NA	TRBV28	NA	TRBJ1-3	CASSSGPASGNTIYF	TGTGCCAGCAGTTCAGGGCCGGCCTCTGGAAACACCATATATTTT
NA	TRBV6-6	NA	TRBJ2-7	CASSVTAGTYEQYF	TGTGCCAGCAGTGTCACGGCGGGGACCTACGAGCAGTACTTC
NA	TRBV7-2	NA	TRBJ2-5	CASSLGGAPGETQYF	TGTGCCAGCAGCTTAGGGGGCGCCCCGGGAGAGACCCAGTACTTC
NA	TRBV28	TRBD1	TRBJ1-2	CASIIRDRDSFYGYTF	TGTGCCAGCATTATCCGCGACCGGGACAGCTTCTATGGCTACACCTTC
NA	TRBV30	TRBD2	TRBJ2-1	CAWSVAGGSPVNEQFF	TGTGCCTGGAGTGTAGCGGGAGGGTCGCCTGTCAATGAGCAGTTCTTC
NA	TRBV29-1	NA	TRBJ1-6	CSVELAGRGSPLHF	TGCAGCGTTGAGTTAGCAGGGCGGGGTTCACCCCTCCACTTT
NA	TRBV28	NA	TRBJ2-5	CASSFGLAGTQYF	TGTGCCAGCAGTTTCGGCCTAGCTGGGACCCAGTACTTC
NA	TRBV5-4	TRBD2	TRBJ2-2	CASSPGRPSPPSNTGELFF	TGTGCCAGCAGCCCCGGGAGGCCCTCCCCCCCGTCGAACACCGGGGAGCTGTTTTTT
NA	TRBV6-1	NA	TRBJ1-1	CASSRQYGTEAFF	TGTGCCAGCAGCAGACAGTATGGGACTGAAGCTTTCTTT
NA	TRBV7-9	NA	TRBJ2-7	CASSLVDIVGWEQYF	TGTGCCAGCAGCTTAGTGGACATAGTGGGGTGGGAGCAGTACTTC
NA	TRBV6-1	NA	TRBJ1-5	CASSFLSERQPQHF	TGTGCCAGCAGTTTCCTCAGTGAGCGTCAGCCCCAGCATTTT
NA	TRBV27	TRBD2	TRBJ2-7	CASSPSGRAGEQYF	TGTGCCAGCAGTCCTAGCGGGAGGGCCGGCGAGCAGTACTTC